This T cell receptor beta chain was found in a study of OX40 agonist ivuxolimab in advanced cancers. For the study at large: Patients with prior anti-PD-1, anti-PD-L1 or anti-CTLA-4 therapy were eligible; about 40% had some.

Assay used: immunoSEQ multiplex PCR; TCRdb lists only in-frame clones, some missing. The table includes 65,000 or so clones, around 85% detected once. The CDR3 is made up of 17 amino acids. On this clone itself: Its antigen is still unknown.

Study-level results: With doses of 0.1-3.0 mg/kg, partial responders showed among the lowest clonal expansion. The average count of expanded clones was higher among CD8+ T cells than among CD4+.

Sample: CD4+ or CD8+ T cells sorted from blood, taken in a trial of the OX40 agonist ivuxolimab. This TCR was sampled from an adult with an advanced solid tumor such as melanoma, head and neck, liver or kidney cancer. The genes are TRBV21-1 and TRBJ2-7. TRBV21-1 is a listed pseudogene. The CDR3 bases are TGTGCCAGCAGCAAACCCTGGTGGGCAGGGAGCTTCTACGAGCAGTACTTC. Its translation is CASSKPWWAGSFYEQYF.